These 10 T cell receptor beta chains share one sample of origin, sequenced in a study of blood T cell repertoires in COVID-19. Data came from immunoSEQ multiplex PCR; TCRdb stores just in-frame clones and leaves some out. The table lists about 180,000 clones, roughly 84% of them singletons. The sample consisted of PBMCs or T cells enriched from blood (not recorded which). These receptors all stem from a man aged 55 to 70 who had recovered from COVID-19.

The chain uses TRBV3-1 (or the pseudogene TRBV3-2) and TRBJ1-5; D gene ambiguous. With 4 bases removed from V and 4 bases from J, the gap between germline ends came to 8 bases. Germline-derived CDR1 and CDR2 are LGHDT and YNNKEL (reference sequence). The CDR3 extends over 13 amino acids. The CDR3 loop is CASSRARNQPQHF. CDR3 bases: TGTGCCAGCAGCCGCGCCCGGAATCAGCCCCAGCATTTT.

This chain connects TRBV29-1 to TRBJ1-1; 12 bases agree with TRBD1. Germline V gene sequence: CDR1 SQVTM, CDR2 ANQGSEA. This CDR3 is built from 16 residues. J gave up 5 bases and V 4 bases, and 11 bases lay outside the gene matches. CDR3 residues: CSVGGGTGGFVTEAFF. Here the CDR3 DNA reads TGCAGCGTTGGTGGTGGGACAGGGGGCTTTGTTACTGAAGCTTTCTTT.

CDR3 loop: CASSVSFPSGNELDTQYF. CDR3 sequence (DNA): TGTGCCAGCAGCGTAAGTTTCCCCAGCGGGAACGAGCTAGATACGCAGTATTTT. The chain is built from TRBV9 and TRBJ2-3; 7 positions match TRBD2. The CDR3 runs to 18 residues. After removal of 1 base from V and 5 bases from J, the junction contained 16 bases not matched to a gene. Germline CDR1 SGDLS, CDR2 YYNGEE.

V usage is TRBV18 and J usage is TRBJ2-1, with 7 bases aligning to TRBD2. V dropped 6 bases and J dropped 6; count of bases not matched to a gene: 11. Germline V gives CDR1 KGHSH, CDR2 LQKENI. This CDR3 is built from 15 residues. The CDR3 region is CASSRPGGSFNEQFF. CDR3 nucleotides: TGTGCCAGCTCCCGACCGGGGGGTAGCTTCAATGAGCAGTTCTTC.

This chain links TRBV4-1 with TRBJ2-7, with 9 bases that match TRBD2. The CDR3 totals 15 residues. Germline assignment: CDR1 MGHRA and CDR2 YSYEKL. The ends lost 5 bases at V and 7 bases at J; junction bases unmatched: 12. In nucleotides, the CDR3 is TGCGCCAGCAGCTCCAGCGGGGGGCCGTCTGGGGAGCAGTACTTC. The encoded protein is CASSSSGGPSGEQYF.

The CDR3 bases are TGTGCCATCTCCAATCTCGAGGGGGCAAACACCGGGGAGCTGTTTTTT. This sequence encodes CAISNLEGANTGELFF. This rearrangement joins TRBV10-3 to TRBJ2-2; 7 positions agree with TRBD1. Germline lookup yields CDR1 ENHRY and CDR2 SYGVKD. V was pared by 8 bases and J by 2 bases, with 11 bases of the junction left unmatched. This CDR3 is built from 16 residues.

The chain links TRBV19 to TRBJ2-7; the match to TRBD1 covers 12 bases. This CDR3 has 19 amino acids. V was pared by 7 bases and J by 5 bases, with 21 bases of the junction left unmatched. Germline assignment: CDR1 LNHDA and CDR2 SQIVND (reference sequence). The CDR3: CASTPPVQGQGAVVDEQYF. DNA for the CDR3: TGTGCCAGTACCCCTCCCGTCCAGGGACAGGGGGCCGTTGTCGACGAGCAGTACTTC. Using reference TRBV19 and TRBJ2-7 for the parts outside the CDR3, the full variable domain is DGGITQSPKYLFRKEGQNVTLSCEQNLNHDAMYWYRQDPGQGLRLIYYSQIVNDFQKGDIAEGYSVSREKKESFPLTVTSAQKNPTAFYLCASTPPVQGQGAVVDEQYFGPGTRLTVT.

V usage is TRBV3-1 (or the pseudogene TRBV3-2) and J usage is TRBJ1-2; D gene unclear. The germline V gene encodes CDR1 LGHDT and CDR2 YNNKEL (reference sequence). The CDR3 consists of 12 residues. Trimming removed 4 bases from V and 4 bases from J, with 7 bases in between. CDR3 in amino acids: CASSREGYGYTF. Here the CDR3 DNA reads TGTGCCAGCAGCCGGGAGGGCTATGGCTACACCTTC.

This chain joins TRBV5-4 and TRBJ1-6, with 7 bases that match TRBD1. Trimming removed 3 bases from V and 2 bases from J; junction bases left unmatched: 8. The germline gives CDR1 SGHNT, CDR2 YYREEE (reference sequence). The CDR3 length is 17 residues. The CDR3 sequence is CASSSGGGRAYNSPLHF. The CDR3 DNA reads as TGTGCCAGCAGCTCAGGGGGAGGCAGAGCCTATAATTCACCCCTCCACTTT.

V usage is TRBV15 and J usage is TRBJ1-4, with 7 bases lining up with TRBD1. Trimming at V came to 2 bases and at J to 6 bases, leaving 3 bases not matched to a gene. The CDR3 loop spans 14 amino acids. The germline gives CDR1 LNHNV, CDR2 YYDKDF (reference sequence). The CDR3 loop reads CATSRQGDDEKLFF. The DNA of the CDR3 is TGTGCCACCAGCAGACAGGGGGATGATGAAAAACTGTTTTTT.